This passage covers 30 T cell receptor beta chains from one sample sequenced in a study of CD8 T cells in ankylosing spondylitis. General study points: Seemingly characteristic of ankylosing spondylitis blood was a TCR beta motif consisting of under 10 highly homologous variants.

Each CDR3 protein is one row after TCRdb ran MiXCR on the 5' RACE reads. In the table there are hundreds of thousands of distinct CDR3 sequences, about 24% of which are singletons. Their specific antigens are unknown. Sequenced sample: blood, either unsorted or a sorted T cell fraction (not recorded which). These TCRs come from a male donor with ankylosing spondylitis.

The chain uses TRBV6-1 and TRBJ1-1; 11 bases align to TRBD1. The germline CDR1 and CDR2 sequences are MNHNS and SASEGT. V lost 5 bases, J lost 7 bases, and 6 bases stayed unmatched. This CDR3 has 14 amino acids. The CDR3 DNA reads TGTGCCAGCAGTCCCGGGACAGGGGGACTTGAAGCTTTCTTT. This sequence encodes CASSPGTGGLEAFF.

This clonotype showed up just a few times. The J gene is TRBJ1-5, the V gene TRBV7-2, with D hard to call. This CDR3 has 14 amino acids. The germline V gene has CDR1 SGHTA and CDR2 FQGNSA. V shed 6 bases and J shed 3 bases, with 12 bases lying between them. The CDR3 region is CASSTEVPNQPQHF. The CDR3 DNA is TGTGCCAGCAGTACAGAGGTTCCCAATCAGCCCCAGCATTTT.

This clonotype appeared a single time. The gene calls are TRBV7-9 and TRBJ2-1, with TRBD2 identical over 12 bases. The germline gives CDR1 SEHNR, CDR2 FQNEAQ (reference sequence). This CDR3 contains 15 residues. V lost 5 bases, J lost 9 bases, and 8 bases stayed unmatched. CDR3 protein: CASSPRLAGVVEQFF. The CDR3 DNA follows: TGTGCCAGCAGCCCAAGACTAGCGGGAGTCGTTGAGCAGTTCTTC. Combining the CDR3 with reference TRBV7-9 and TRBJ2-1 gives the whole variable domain DTGVSQNPRHKITKRGQNVTFRCDPISEHNRLYWYRQTLGQGPEFLTYFQNEAQLEKSRLLSDRFSAERPKGSFSTLEIQRTEQGDSAMYLCASSPRLAGVVEQFFGPGTRLTVL.

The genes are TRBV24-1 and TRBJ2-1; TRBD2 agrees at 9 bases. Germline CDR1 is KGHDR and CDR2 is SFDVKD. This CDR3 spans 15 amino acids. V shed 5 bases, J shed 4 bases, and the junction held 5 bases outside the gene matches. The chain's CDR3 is CATSGTSATYNEQFF. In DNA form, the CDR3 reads TGTGCCACCAGTGGGACTAGCGCGACTTACAATGAGCAGTTCTTC.

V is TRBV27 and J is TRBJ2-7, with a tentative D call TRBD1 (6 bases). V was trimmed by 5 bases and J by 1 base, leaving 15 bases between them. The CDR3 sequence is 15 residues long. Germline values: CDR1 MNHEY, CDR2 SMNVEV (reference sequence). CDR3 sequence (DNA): TGTGCCAGCAGTCGAATAGACAGGTTATCCTACGAGCAGTACTTC. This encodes CASSRIDRLSYEQYF.

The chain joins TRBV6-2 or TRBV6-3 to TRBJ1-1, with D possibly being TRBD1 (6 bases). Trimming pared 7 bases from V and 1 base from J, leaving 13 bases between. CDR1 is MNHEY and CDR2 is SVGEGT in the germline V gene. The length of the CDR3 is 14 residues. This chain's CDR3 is CASIGTLQNTEAFF. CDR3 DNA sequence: TGTGCCAGCATTGGGACATTGCAGAACACTGAAGCTTTCTTT.

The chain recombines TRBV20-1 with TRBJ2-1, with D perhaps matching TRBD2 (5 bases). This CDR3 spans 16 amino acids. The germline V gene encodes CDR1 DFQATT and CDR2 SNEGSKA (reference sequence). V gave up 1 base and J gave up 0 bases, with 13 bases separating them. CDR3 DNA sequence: TGCAGTGCTAGAGTTCCCGGGGTTGGCTCCTACAATGAGCAGTTCTTC. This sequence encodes CSARVPGVGSYNEQFF.

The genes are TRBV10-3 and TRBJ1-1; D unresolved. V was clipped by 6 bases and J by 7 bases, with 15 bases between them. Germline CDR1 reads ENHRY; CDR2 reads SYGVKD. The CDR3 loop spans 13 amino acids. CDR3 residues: CAIRISGLGEAFF. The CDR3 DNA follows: TGTGCCATCAGGATTTCAGGCCTCGGTGAAGCTTTCTTT.

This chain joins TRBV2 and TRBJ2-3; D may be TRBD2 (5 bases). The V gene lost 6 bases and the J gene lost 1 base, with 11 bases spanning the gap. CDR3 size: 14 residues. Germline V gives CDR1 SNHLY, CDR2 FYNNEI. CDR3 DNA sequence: TGTGCCAGCAGGACGAGAGCGGGCACAGATACGCAGTATTTT. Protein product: CASRTRAGTDTQYF. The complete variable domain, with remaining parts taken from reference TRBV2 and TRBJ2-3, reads EPEVTQTPSHQVTQMGQEVILRCVPISNHLYFYWYRQILGQKVEFLVSFYNNEISEKSEIFDDQFSVERPDGSNFTLKIRSTKLEDSAMYFCASRTRAGTDTQYFGPGTRLTVL.

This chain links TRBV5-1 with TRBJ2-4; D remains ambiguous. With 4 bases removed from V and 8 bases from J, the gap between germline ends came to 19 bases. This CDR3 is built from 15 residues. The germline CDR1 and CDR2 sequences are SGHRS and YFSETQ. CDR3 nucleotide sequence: TGCGCCAGCAGCCCGGAACCGACTGGCCGGGACATTCAGTACTTC. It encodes CASSPEPTGRDIQYF.

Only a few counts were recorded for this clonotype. The CDR3 sequence: CSLRKGATYEQYF. The CDR3 nucleotides read TGCAGCCTCCGGAAAGGGGCTACCTACGAGCAGTACTTC. V and J are TRBV20-1 and TRBJ2-7, with a possible D match to TRBD1 (5 bases). Germline V gives CDR1 DFQATT, CDR2 SNEGSKA (reference sequence). The CDR3 loop spans 13 amino acids.

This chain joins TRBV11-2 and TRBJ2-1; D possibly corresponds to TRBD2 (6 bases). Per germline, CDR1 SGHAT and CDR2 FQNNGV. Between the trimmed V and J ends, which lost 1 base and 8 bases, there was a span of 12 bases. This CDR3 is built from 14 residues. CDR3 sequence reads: CASSLGNSGDEQFF. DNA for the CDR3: TGTGCCAGCAGCTTAGGTAATAGCGGAGATGAGCAGTTCTTC.

The chain's CDR3 is CATSLKGYTF. The CDR3 bases are TGTGCCACCAGCTTAAAAGGCTACACCTTC. The chain uses TRBV24-1 and TRBJ1-2; D call uncertain. The germline V gene has CDR1 KGHDR and CDR2 SFDVKD. V lost 7 bases and J lost 8, with 7 bases in between. This CDR3 has 10 amino acids.

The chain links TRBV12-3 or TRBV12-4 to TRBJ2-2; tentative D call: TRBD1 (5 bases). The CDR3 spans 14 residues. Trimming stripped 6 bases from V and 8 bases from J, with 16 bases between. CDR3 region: CASSPLTAFGELFF. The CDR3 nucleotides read TGTGCCAGCAGCCCGCTGACAGCTTTTGGGGAGCTGTTTTTT.

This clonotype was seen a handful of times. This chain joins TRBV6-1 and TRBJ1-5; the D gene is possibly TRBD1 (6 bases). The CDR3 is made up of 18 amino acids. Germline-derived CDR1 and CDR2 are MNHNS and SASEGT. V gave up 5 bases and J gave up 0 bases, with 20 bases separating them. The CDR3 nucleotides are TGTGCCAGCAGTCTTCGTTTCGGGCAGGGGTATAGCAATCAGCCCCAGCATTTT. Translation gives CASSLRFGQGYSNQPQHF.

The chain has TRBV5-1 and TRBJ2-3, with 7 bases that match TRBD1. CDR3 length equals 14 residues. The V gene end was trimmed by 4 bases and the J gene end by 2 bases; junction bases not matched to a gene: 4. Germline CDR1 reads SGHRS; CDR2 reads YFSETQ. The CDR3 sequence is CASSEDRNTDTQYF. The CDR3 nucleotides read TGCGCCAGCAGCGAGGACAGGAACACAGATACGCAGTATTTT.

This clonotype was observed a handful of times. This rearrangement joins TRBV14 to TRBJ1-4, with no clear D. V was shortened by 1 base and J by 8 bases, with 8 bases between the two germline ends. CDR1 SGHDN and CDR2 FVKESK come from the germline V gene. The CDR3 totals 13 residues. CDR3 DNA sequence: TGTGCCAGCAGCCAAGGGCCTGGGGAAAAACTGTTTTTT. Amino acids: CASSQGPGEKLFF.

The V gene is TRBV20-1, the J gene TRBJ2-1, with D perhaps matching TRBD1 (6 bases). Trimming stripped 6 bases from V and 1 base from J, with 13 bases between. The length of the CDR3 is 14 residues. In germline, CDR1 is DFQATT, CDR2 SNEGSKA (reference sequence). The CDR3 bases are TGCAGTGCCCAGGGGCCAAAGTCCTACAATGAGCAGTTCTTC. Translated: CSAQGPKSYNEQFF.

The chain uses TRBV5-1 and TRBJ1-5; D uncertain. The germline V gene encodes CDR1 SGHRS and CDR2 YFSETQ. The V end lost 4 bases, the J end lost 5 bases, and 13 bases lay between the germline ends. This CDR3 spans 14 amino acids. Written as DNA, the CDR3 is TGCGCCAGCAGCAGGGAAGGGAGGGATCAGCCCCAGCATTTT. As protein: CASSREGRDQPQHF. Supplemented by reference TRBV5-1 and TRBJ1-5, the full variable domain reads KAGVTQTPRYLIKTRGQQVTLSCSPISGHRSVSWYQQTPGQGLQFLFEYFSETQRNKGNFPGRFSGRQFSNSRSEMNVSTLELGDSALYLCASSREGRDQPQHFGDGTRLSIL.

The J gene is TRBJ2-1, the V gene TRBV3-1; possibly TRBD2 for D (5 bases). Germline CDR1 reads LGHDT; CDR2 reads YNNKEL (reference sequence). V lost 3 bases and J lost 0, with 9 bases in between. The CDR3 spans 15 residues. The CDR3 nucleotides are TGTGCCAGCAGCCACACTAGTAGCTCCTACAATGAGCAGTTCTTC. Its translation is CASSHTSSSYNEQFF.

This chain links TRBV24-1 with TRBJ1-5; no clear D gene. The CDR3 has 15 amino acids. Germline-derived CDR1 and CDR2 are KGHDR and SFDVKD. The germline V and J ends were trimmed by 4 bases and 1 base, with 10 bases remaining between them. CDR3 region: CATSDPKVSNQPQHF. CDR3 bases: TGTGCCACCAGTGACCCCAAGGTGAGCAATCAGCCCCAGCATTTT.

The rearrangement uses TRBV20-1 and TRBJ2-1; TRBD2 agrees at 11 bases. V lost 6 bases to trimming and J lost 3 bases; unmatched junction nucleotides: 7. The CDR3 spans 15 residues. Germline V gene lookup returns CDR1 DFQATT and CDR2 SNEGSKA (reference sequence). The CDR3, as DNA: TGCAGTGCAGGGGTAGCGGGAGGGAACTACAATGAGCAGTTCTTC. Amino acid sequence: CSAGVAGGNYNEQFF.

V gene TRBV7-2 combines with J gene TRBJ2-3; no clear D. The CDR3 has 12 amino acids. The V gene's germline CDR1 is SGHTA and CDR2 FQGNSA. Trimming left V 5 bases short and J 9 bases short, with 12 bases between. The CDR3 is CASSANRNTQYF. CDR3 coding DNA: TGTGCCAGCAGCGCGAACCGTAACACGCAGTATTTT.

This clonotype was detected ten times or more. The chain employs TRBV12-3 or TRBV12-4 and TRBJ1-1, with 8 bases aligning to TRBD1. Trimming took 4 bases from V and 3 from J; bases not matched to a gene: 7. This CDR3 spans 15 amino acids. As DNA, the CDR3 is TGTGCCAGCAGTTCCACAGGGGGAAGCGACACTGAAGCTTTCTTT. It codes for CASSSTGGSDTEAFF.

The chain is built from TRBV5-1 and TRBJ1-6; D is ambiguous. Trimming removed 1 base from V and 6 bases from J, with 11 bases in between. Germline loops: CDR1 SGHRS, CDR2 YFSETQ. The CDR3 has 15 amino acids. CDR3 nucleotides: TGCGCCAGCAGCTTGCAAGGGCCGGCTAATTCACCCCTCCACTTT. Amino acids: CASSLQGPANSPLHF.

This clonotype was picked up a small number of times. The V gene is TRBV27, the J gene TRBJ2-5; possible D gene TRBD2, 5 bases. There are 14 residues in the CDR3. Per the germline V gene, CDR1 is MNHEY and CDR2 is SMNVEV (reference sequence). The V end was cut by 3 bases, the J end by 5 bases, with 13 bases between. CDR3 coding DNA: TGTGCCAGCAGTTTCGGCCGGACTGCGGAGACCCAGTACTTC. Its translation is CASSFGRTAETQYF.

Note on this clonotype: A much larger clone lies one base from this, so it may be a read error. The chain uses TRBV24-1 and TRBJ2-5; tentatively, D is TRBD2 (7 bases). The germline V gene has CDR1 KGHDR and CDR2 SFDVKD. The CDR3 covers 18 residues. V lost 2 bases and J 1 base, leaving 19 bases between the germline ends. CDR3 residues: CATSDSGRGGGIQETQYF. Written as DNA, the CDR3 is TGTGCCACCAGTGATTCCGGCCGAGGGGGGGGGATCCAAGAGACCCAGTACTTC.

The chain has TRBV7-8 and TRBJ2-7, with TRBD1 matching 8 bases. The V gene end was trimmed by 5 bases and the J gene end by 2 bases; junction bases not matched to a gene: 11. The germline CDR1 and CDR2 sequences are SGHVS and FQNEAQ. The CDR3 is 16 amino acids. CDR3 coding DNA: TGTGCCAGCAGCGTCGACCGGGACAGGCCGACCTACGAGCAGTACTTC. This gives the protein CASSVDRDRPTYEQYF.

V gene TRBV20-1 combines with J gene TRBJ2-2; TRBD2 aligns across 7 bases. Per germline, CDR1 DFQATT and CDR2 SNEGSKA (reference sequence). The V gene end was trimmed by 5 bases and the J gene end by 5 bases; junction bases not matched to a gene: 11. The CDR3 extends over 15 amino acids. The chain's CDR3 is CSAEDPSGGTGELFF. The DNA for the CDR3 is TGCAGTGCTGAAGACCCTTCGGGGGGAACCGGGGAGCTGTTTTTT.

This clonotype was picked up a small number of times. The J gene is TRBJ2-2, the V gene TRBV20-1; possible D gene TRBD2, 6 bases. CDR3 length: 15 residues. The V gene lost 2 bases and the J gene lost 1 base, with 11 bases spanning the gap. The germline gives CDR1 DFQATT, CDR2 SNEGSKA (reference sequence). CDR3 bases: TGCAGTGCTAGACCGGCGGGAATGAACACCGGGGAGCTGTTTTTT. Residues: CSARPAGMNTGELFF.